The 25 T cell receptor beta chains presented below share a single source sample, sequenced in a study of T cells in narcolepsy. Assay: immunoSEQ multiplex PCR; the TCRdb copy retains only in-frame clones and omits some. Among 35,000 to 40,000 clones listed, 70% to 85% were seen once. Sequencing used CD45RA- memory CD4+ T cells from PBMCs. The receptor set was obtained from a human donor with narcolepsy.

The CDR3 here is CAIMGTGADTQYF. The CDR3 DNA reads TGTGCCATCATGGGGACAGGGGCAGATACGCAGTATTTT. This chain connects TRBV10-3 to TRBJ2-3; TRBD1 matches 10 bases. J lost 4 bases, V lost 7 bases, and 2 bases had no gene match. Per germline, CDR1 ENHRY and CDR2 SYGVKD. CDR3 size: 13 residues.

The V gene is TRBV6-1, the J gene TRBJ1-5; D remains unclear. The CDR3 loop spans 11 amino acids. V was cut by 5 bases and J by 7 bases, with 6 bases left in between. Germline V gene data show CDR1 as MNHNS and CDR2 as SASEGT. As DNA, the CDR3 is TGTGCCAGCAGTCGGGGACAGCCCCAGCATTTT. The encoded protein is CASSRGQPQHF.

This rearrangement joins TRBV6-5 to TRBJ1-2; TRBD1 might be the D (6 bases). The V gene lost 4 bases and the J gene lost 8 bases, with 17 bases spanning the gap. The CDR3 is 14 residues long. CDR1 is MNHEY and CDR2 is SVGAGI in the germline V gene. Here the CDR3 DNA reads TGTGCCAGCAGTTCCCTCCCGGGGGCGAAAGGCTACACCTTC. Translated, it gives CASSSLPGAKGYTF.

The V gene is TRBV6-5, the J gene TRBJ1-2; no clear D. Trimming took off 0 bases at V and 4 bases at J, with 12 bases between the two ends. Germline lookup yields CDR1 MNHEY and CDR2 SVGAGI. CDR3 size: 15 residues. The CDR3: CASSYSGSRGYGYTF. CDR3 nucleotide sequence: TGTGCCAGCAGTTACTCGGGCAGCCGGGGCTATGGCTACACCTTC.

This sequence joins TRBV23-1 and TRBJ2-5; D gene uncertain. TRBV23-1 is an ORF, and what it does is uncertain. V was trimmed by 3 bases and J by 1 base, leaving 21 bases between them. The CDR3 has 18 amino acids. The CDR3 is CASSHQTPTVKGQETQYF. For the CDR3, the DNA is TGCGCCAGCAGTCATCAAACTCCGACCGTCAAGGGCCAAGAGACCCAGTACTTC.

This chain joins TRBV7-9 and TRBJ1-1; 9 bases are a match to TRBD1. The CDR3 length is 15 residues. Germline V CDR1 and CDR2: SEHNR, FQNEAQ (reference sequence). V was pared by 0 bases and J by 1 base, with 0 bases of the junction left unmatched. CDR3 sequence reads: CASSLADRGNTEAFF. In DNA, the CDR3 is TGTGCCAGCAGCTTAGCGGACAGGGGGAACACTGAAGCTTTCTTT.

The V gene is TRBV9, the J gene TRBJ2-1, with 11 bases identical to TRBD2. The CDR3 loop spans 15 amino acids. Losses at the gene ends were 0 bases for V and 9 bases for J; bases not matched to a gene: 5. Germline V lookup: CDR1 SGDLS, CDR2 YYNGEE. CDR3 sequence (DNA): TGTGCCAGCAGCGTAGGTAGCGGGGGGGCCGCTGAGCAGTTCTTC. Its translation is CASSVGSGGAAEQFF.

The rearrangement links TRBV19 to TRBJ1-2; D is perhaps TRBD1 (5 bases). Trimming took 7 bases from V and 4 from J, leaving 16 bases between them. CDR3 length equals 14 residues. The V gene's germline CDR1 is LNHDA and CDR2 SQIVND (reference sequence). CDR3 region: CASTPGTAGYGYTF. The CDR3 DNA sequence: TGTGCCAGTACCCCTGGGACGGCGGGCTATGGCTACACCTTC.

In DNA form, the CDR3 reads TGTGCCAGCAGGTCGGGACTCTCTCAGCCCCAGCATTTT. Its translation: CASRSGLSQPQHF. The chain couples TRBV6-5 to TRBJ1-5; maybe TRBD1 (5 bases). Trimming took off 6 bases at V and 6 bases at J, with 12 bases between the two ends. The CDR3 length is 13 residues. Germline lookup yields CDR1 MNHEY and CDR2 SVGAGI.

The chain employs TRBV28 and TRBJ1-1; no clear D. The V gene's germline CDR1 is MDHEN and CDR2 SYDVKM. There are 12 residues in the CDR3. With 4 bases removed from V and 8 bases from J, the gap between germline ends came to 11 bases. CDR3 sequence: CASSSSVREAFF. As DNA, the CDR3 is TGTGCCAGCAGTTCGAGTGTTCGAGAAGCTTTCTTT.

The chain carries TRBV6-5 and TRBJ2-2; TRBD1 agrees at 7 bases. Germline CDR1 is MNHEY and CDR2 is SVGAGI. This CDR3 spans 14 amino acids. After removal of 6 bases from V and 7 bases from J, the junction contained 8 bases not matched to a gene. This CDR3 is CASRYIQGIGELFF. The CDR3 coding sequence is TGTGCCAGCAGATACATACAGGGGATCGGGGAGCTGTTTTTT.

V gene TRBV7-6 combines with J gene TRBJ2-7; 8 nucleotides align to TRBD2. The CDR3 runs to 17 residues. The V gene end was trimmed by 1 base and the J gene end by 1 base; junction bases not matched to a gene: 9. Germline assignment: CDR1 SGHVS and CDR2 FNYEAQ. CDR3 in DNA: TGTGCCAGCAGCTTAGGGTCGCCTAGCGGGCCGTCCTACGAGCAGTACTTC. Protein product: CASSLGSPSGPSYEQYF.

V and J are TRBV30 and TRBJ2-3; maybe TRBD2 (6 bases). The CDR3 covers 13 residues. CDR1 GTSNPN and CDR2 SVGIG come from the germline V gene (reference sequence). Trimming left V 2 bases short and J 2 bases short, with 8 bases between. DNA of the CDR3: TGTGCCTGGAGTCCGGGGGACACAGATACGCAGTATTTT. This gives the protein CAWSPGDTDTQYF.

The V call is TRBV7-9, the J call TRBJ1-1, with D tentatively TRBD1 (6 bases). Between the trimmed V and J ends, which lost 3 bases and 0 bases, there was a span of 14 bases. Per the germline V gene, CDR1 is SEHNR and CDR2 is FQNEAQ (reference sequence). The CDR3 sequence is 16 residues long. CDR3 protein: CASSLGRGGLNTEAFF. The DNA of the CDR3 is TGTGCCAGCAGCTTGGGGAGAGGGGGGTTGAACACTGAAGCTTTCTTT.

The V and J genes are TRBV4-2 and TRBJ2-3; possibly TRBD1 or TRBD2 for D (5 bases each). CDR3 length: 14 residues. In germline, CDR1 is LGHNA, CDR2 YNFKEQ. V lost 1 base to trimming and J lost 5 bases, with 10 bases between them. CDR3 amino acids: CASSQAGPGDTQYF. The CDR3 DNA follows: TGTGCCAGCAGCCAAGCGGGGCCGGGAGATACGCAGTATTTT.

The chain has TRBV7-2 and TRBJ2-3; no clear D. V was shortened by 0 bases and J by 4 bases, with 11 bases between the two germline ends. Germline V gene data show CDR1 as SGHTA and CDR2 as FQGNSA. CDR3 length: 15 residues. This CDR3 is CASSLAGREPDTQYF. The CDR3 region has the DNA TGTGCCAGCAGCTTAGCTGGCCGAGAACCAGATACGCAGTATTTT.

The chain employs TRBV10-3 and TRBJ1-1; the D gene is possibly TRBD1 (6 bases). Germline V CDR1 and CDR2: ENHRY, SYGVKD. The CDR3 sequence is 14 residues long. Trimming took off 6 bases at V and 1 base at J, with 12 bases between the two ends. CDR3 coding DNA: TGTGCCATCAGCCAACAGGGCCCGAACACTGAAGCTTTCTTT. Translating it yields CAISQQGPNTEAFF.

This clone was detected only once. V gene TRBV7-6 combines with J gene TRBJ2-7; TRBD1 might be the D (5 bases). This CDR3 region has 13 residues. Germline lookup yields CDR1 SGHVS and CDR2 FNYEAQ. V was trimmed by 8 bases and J by 6 bases, leaving 17 bases between them. As DNA, the CDR3 is TGTGCCAGCCAAGGGTACAAAGGGGTCGAGCAGTACTTC. It codes for CASQGYKGVEQYF.

This chain joins TRBV7-2 and TRBJ2-7; D gene unclear. Germline CDR1 SGHTA, CDR2 FQGNSA. The CDR3 length is 14 residues. Trimming shortened V by 4 bases and J by 3 bases, and 13 bases separated the two germline ends. CDR3 sequence (DNA): TGTGCCAGCAGCTCGCCCGGGCCCCACTACGAGCAGTACTTC. It is translated as CASSSPGPHYEQYF.

This clone was counted only a few times. The chain recombines TRBV10-1 with TRBJ1-2; unclear D gene. The CDR3 runs to 14 residues. The germline V gene has CDR1 WNHNN and CDR2 SYGVQD (reference sequence). Trimming removed 0 bases at V and 4 bases at J, with 9 bases between. This chain's CDR3 is CASSESRESYGYTF. Written as DNA, the CDR3 is TGCGCCAGCAGTGAGTCGCGAGAAAGCTATGGCTACACCTTC.

The V gene is TRBV15, the J gene TRBJ1-2; D remains unclear. Trimming shortened V by 0 bases and J by 7 bases, and 15 bases separated the two germline ends. The CDR3 covers 15 residues. CDR1 and CDR2 (germline): LNHNV, YYDKDF (reference sequence). The CDR3 DNA reads TGTGCCACCAGCAGAGATTTGGGGTTGGCGGGTGGCTACACCTTC. It specifies CATSRDLGLAGGYTF.

CDR3 sequence: CASSEGSGANVLTF. DNA of the CDR3: TGTGCCAGCTCCGAGGGTAGTGGGGCCAACGTCCTGACTTTC. V is TRBV18 and J is TRBJ2-6; a weak D match, TRBD2 (5 bases). CDR1 is KGHSH and CDR2 is LQKENI in the germline V gene. The CDR3 has 14 residues. Trimming stripped 6 bases from V and 3 bases from J, with 9 bases between.

The rearrangement uses TRBV7-9 and TRBJ1-2, with D possibly TRBD1 on 5 matching bases. V lost 1 base to trimming and J lost 3 bases, with 15 bases between them. Germline CDR1 reads SEHNR; CDR2 reads FQNEAQ (reference sequence). This CDR3 has 16 amino acids. The CDR3 nucleotides read TGTGCCAGCAGCTTAGAGGGGACCTGGGGGGACTATGGCTACACCTTC. Its protein product is CASSLEGTWGDYGYTF.

This clone came up a few times. The V call is TRBV30, the J call TRBJ2-3; D unclear. Germline V gene sequence: CDR1 GTSNPN, CDR2 SVGIG (reference sequence). The CDR3 covers 13 residues. V dropped 0 bases and J dropped 4 bases, with 8 bases sitting between them. CDR3 sequence reads: CAWSVGGSDTQYF. For the CDR3, the DNA is TGTGCCTGGAGTGTTGGTGGCTCAGATACGCAGTATTTT. The whole variable domain, filled in from reference TRBV30 and TRBJ2-3, reads SQTIHQWPATLVQPVGSPLSLECTVEGTSNPNLYWYRQAAGRGLQLLFYSVGIGQISSEVPQNLSASRPQDRQFILSSKKLLLSDSGFYLCAWSVGGSDTQYFGPGTRLTVL.

This chain connects TRBV5-6 to TRBJ1-5; D is possibly TRBD1 (5 bases). V gave up 3 bases and J gave up 5 bases, with 12 bases separating them. The V gene's germline CDR1 is SGHDT and CDR2 YYEEEE. This CDR3 comprises 14 residues. CDR3 loop: CASSWQGGDQPQHF. CDR3 DNA sequence: TGTGCCAGCAGCTGGCAGGGAGGAGATCAGCCCCAGCATTTT.